This T cell receptor beta chain emerged from a study of T-cell memory formation after mild COVID-19. General study findings and limits: Clones contracting over day 15 to 85 were CD4/CD8 balanced, with later expanders leaning CD4+.

A 5'RACE reaction primed in the constant segment made cDNA libraries of TCR alpha and TCR beta, and these carried sample barcodes and UMIs. TCRdb passed the 5' RACE reads through MiXCR, listing each CDR3 protein once. Of about 410,000 distinct CDR3 sequences in the sample, 20% to 30% were seen once. This clonotype was recorded many times. Its target is unknown. Germline loops: CDR1 MNHEY, CDR2 SVGEGT. This CDR3 comprises 17 residues. With 0 bases clipped from V and 4 bases from J, the junction kept 3 bases outside the gene matches. The rearrangement links TRBV6-2 or TRBV6-3 to TRBJ2-1; 13 bases line up with TRBD2. This receptor was identified in an adult woman who had mild COVID-19 (a few samples of this study predate the infection). Cell type and time point are not known. The source material was PBMCs or a T cell subset sorted from them (not recorded which). CDR3 sequence reads: CASSYSTSGGSYNEQFF. In DNA form, the CDR3 reads TGTGCCAGCAGTTACTCGACTAGCGGGGGGAGTTACAATGAGCAGTTCTTC.